Below are 17 T cell receptor beta chains sequenced from a single sample in a study of shared clonotypes between healthy human individuals. Profiling relied on immunoSEQ multiplex PCR, and the TCRdb table lists in-frame clones only, not all of them. The data hold 2 million to 2.5 million clones, with roughly 92% observed a single time. Sample: naive CD4+ T cells from PBMCs. Described subset: CD45RA+ positively selected. These receptors were obtained from a man between 18 and 35 years old in good health. Some clones in this sample may be carry-over from other donors' samples.

This chain joins TRBV7-9 and TRBJ2-5; 9 bases match TRBD2. Losses at the gene ends were 3 bases for V and 5 bases for J; bases not matched to a gene: 13. Germline CDR1 reads SEHNR; CDR2 reads FQNEAQ (reference sequence). This CDR3 comprises 17 residues. For the CDR3, the DNA is TGTGCCAGCAGCTTTGGGACTAGCTCTCCCCTGTTGGAGACCCAGTACTTC. Translated, it gives CASSFGTSSPLLETQYF.

V and J are TRBV28 and TRBJ2-7; TRBD1 aligns across 9 bases. Germline trimming cut 5 bases from V and 2 bases from J; bases unmatched to any gene: 10. Germline V lookup: CDR1 MDHEN, CDR2 SYDVKM. The CDR3 consists of 16 residues. In DNA, the CDR3 is TGTGCCAGCAGTACCTACGGACAGGGGTTAACCTACGAGCAGTACTTC. Translating gives CASSTYGQGLTYEQYF.

The V call is TRBV5-1, the J call TRBJ2-1; D is perhaps TRBD1 (5 bases). The CDR3 runs to 15 residues. CDR1 SGHRS and CDR2 YFSETQ come from the germline V gene. Trimming cost V 1 base and J 4 bases, with 12 bases left between them. Here the CDR3 reads CASSLRQLLYNEQFF. The CDR3 DNA sequence: TGCGCCAGCAGCTTGCGACAGCTTTTATACAATGAGCAGTTCTTC. The variable domain in full, completed from reference TRBV5-1 and TRBJ2-1, reads KAGVTQTPRYLIKTRGQQVTLSCSPISGHRSVSWYQQTPGQGLQFLFEYFSETQRNKGNFPGRFSGRQFSNSRSEMNVSTLELGDSALYLCASSLRQLLYNEQFFGPGTRLTVL.

This chain links TRBV6-6 with TRBJ2-3, with D perhaps TRBD1 (6 bases). The CDR3 is 16 residues long. Germline assignment: CDR1 MNHNY and CDR2 SVGAGI (reference sequence). Trimming took off 2 bases at V and 0 bases at J, with 12 bases between the two ends. CDR3 region: CASSYGQLASTDTQYF. CDR3 coding DNA: TGTGCCAGCAGTTACGGACAGCTAGCTAGCACAGATACGCAGTATTTT.

The chain is built from TRBV5-1 and TRBJ2-2; D is ambiguous. Germline CDR1 and CDR2: SGHRS and YFSETQ. The germline V and J ends were trimmed by 7 bases and 4 bases, with 14 bases remaining between them. The CDR3 runs to 14 residues. CDR3 DNA: TGCGCCAGCGCGCCGGGTGTGGGCACCGGGGAGCTGTTTTTT. Translated, it gives CASAPGVGTGELFF.

This clone occurred a few times. V usage is TRBV29-1 and J usage is TRBJ1-2; tentative D call: TRBD1 (5 bases). Germline V gives CDR1 SQVTM, CDR2 ANQGSEA. This CDR3 has 11 amino acids. As DNA, the CDR3 is TGCACCACCATGGAGCGGGGCGGATTGACCTTC. This sequence encodes CTTMERGGLTF. Drawing the rest from reference TRBV29-1 and TRBJ1-2, the complete variable domain is SAVISQKPSRDICQRGTSLTIQCQVDSQVTMMFWYRQQPGQSLTLIATANQGSEATYESGFVIDKFPISRPNLTFSTLTVSNMSPEDSSIYLCTTMERGGLTFGSGTRLTVV.

The rearrangement uses TRBV6-5 and TRBJ2-7, with 9 bases identical to TRBD1. The CDR3 runs 15 residues. The V and J ends lost 5 bases and 3 bases, in that order; junction bases with no gene match: 8. Per germline, CDR1 MNHEY and CDR2 SVGAGI. The CDR3 protein is CASSKQPGQGYEQYF. In DNA form, the CDR3 reads TGTGCCAGCAGTAAACAACCGGGACAGGGCTACGAGCAGTACTTC.

This chain joins TRBV19 and TRBJ1-2, with D possibly being TRBD1 (5 bases). The CDR3 sequence is 12 residues long. Per the germline V gene, CDR1 is LNHDA and CDR2 is SQIVND (reference sequence). V was clipped by 3 bases and J by 6 bases, with 8 bases between them. CDR3 DNA sequence: TGTGCCAGTAGTATGGGGACCCATGGCTACACCTTC. Protein: CASSMGTHGYTF.

The chain couples TRBV19 to TRBJ2-1; the D gene is possibly TRBD1 (5 bases). Germline V gives CDR1 LNHDA, CDR2 SQIVND (reference sequence). Trimming took off 1 base at V and 10 bases at J, with 11 bases between the two ends. This CDR3 is built from 13 residues. CDR3 amino acids: CASSIGQLKEQFF. In DNA form, the CDR3 reads TGTGCCAGTAGTATAGGACAGCTTAAGGAGCAGTTCTTC.

This clone was observed a single time. The V gene is TRBV5-1, the J gene TRBJ1-1; 8 positions match TRBD1. V lost 4 bases and J lost 5; bases outside the gene matches: 13. The germline V gene has CDR1 SGHRS and CDR2 YFSETQ. CDR3 length: 16 amino acids. CDR3 nucleotides: TGCGCCAGCAGCCCCGGCGCGACAGGGGTGGGGACTGAAGCTTTCTTT. It translates to CASSPGATGVGTEAFF.

Points on this clone: Other nucleotide sequences in the sample specify the same CDR3. The chain has TRBV7-2 and TRBJ2-7; D remains ambiguous. CDR3 length: 12 residues. Germline assignment: CDR1 SGHTA and CDR2 FQGNSA. V was clipped by 0 bases and J by 2 bases, with 2 bases between them. This chain's CDR3 is CASSLATYEQYF. The CDR3 bases are TGTGCCAGCAGCTTAGCAACCTACGAGCAGTACTTC.

The chain employs TRBV2 and TRBJ2-1, with 11 positions matching TRBD2. The CDR3 has 16 residues. Germline lookup yields CDR1 SNHLY and CDR2 FYNNEI. With 5 bases clipped from V and 4 bases from J, the junction kept 7 bases outside the gene matches. Here the CDR3 reads CASSLRGTSGYNEQFF. The CDR3 DNA sequence: TGTGCCAGCAGTCTAAGGGGGACTAGCGGTTACAATGAGCAGTTCTTC.

Comment on this clone: This same CDR3 is encoded by further DNA sequences in the sample. The chain combines TRBV18 with TRBJ1-2; TRBD1 is a possible D gene (5 bases). V was cut by 0 bases and J by 2 bases, with 7 bases left in between. There are 14 residues in the CDR3. Germline CDR1 is KGHSH and CDR2 is LQKENI. CDR3 in DNA: TGTGCCAGCTCACCACCCCCAGGGAACTATGGCTACACCTTC. The encoded protein is CASSPPPGNYGYTF.

The rearrangement uses TRBV4-1 and TRBJ1-4; 9 positions agree with TRBD1. Germline V gene lookup returns CDR1 MGHRA and CDR2 YSYEKL. CDR3 size: 15 residues. The trim removed 5 bases at V and 3 bases at J, leaving 4 bases unmatched. Written as DNA, the CDR3 is TGCGCCAGCAGCGGACAGGGGAGATCTAATGAAAAACTGTTTTTT. Translating gives CASSGQGRSNEKLFF.

With respect to this clone: Other DNA variants within this sample encode the same CDR3. The V call is TRBV10-3, the J call TRBJ2-1; TRBD2 agrees at 11 bases. The CDR3 extends over 15 amino acids. The V gene end was trimmed by 6 bases and the J gene end by 3 bases; junction bases not matched to a gene: 4. The germline V gene has CDR1 ENHRY and CDR2 SYGVKD. CDR3 nucleotide sequence: TGTGCCATCAGGGGGACTAGCGGAGACTACAATGAGCAGTTCTTC. This gives the protein CAIRGTSGDYNEQFF.

This clone occurred once. This chain connects TRBV5-4 to TRBJ2-1; a possible D gene is TRBD2 (5 bases). Germline V gives CDR1 SGHNT, CDR2 YYREEE (reference sequence). CDR3 length: 15 residues. The V end was cut by 3 bases, the J end by 4 bases, with 14 bases between. The CDR3: CASSSGNSGYNEQFF. The CDR3 nucleotides are TGTGCCAGCAGCTCCGGTAACAGCGGATACAATGAGCAGTTCTTC.

The chain recombines TRBV6-1 with TRBJ1-3, with TRBD1 as a possible D gene (6 bases). Germline V gene lookup returns CDR1 MNHNS and CDR2 SASEGT. V was shortened by 8 bases and J by 1 base, with 15 bases between the two germline ends. This CDR3 has 15 residues. The CDR3 DNA reads TGTGCCAGCGGGGGCAGGTTAGAGTCTGGAAACACCATATATTTT. Translated: CASGGRLESGNTIYF.